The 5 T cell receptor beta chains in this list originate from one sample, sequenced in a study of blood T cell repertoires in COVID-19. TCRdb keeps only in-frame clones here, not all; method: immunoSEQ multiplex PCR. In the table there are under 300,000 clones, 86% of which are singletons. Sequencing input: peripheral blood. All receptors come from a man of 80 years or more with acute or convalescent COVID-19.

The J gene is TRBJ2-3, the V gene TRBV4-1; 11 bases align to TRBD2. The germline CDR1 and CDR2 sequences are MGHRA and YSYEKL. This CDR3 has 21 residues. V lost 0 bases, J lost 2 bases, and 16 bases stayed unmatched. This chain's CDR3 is CASSQDWGASGRTTITDTQYF. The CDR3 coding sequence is TGCGCCAGCAGCCAAGATTGGGGCGCTAGCGGGAGGACTACGATCACAGATACGCAGTATTTT.

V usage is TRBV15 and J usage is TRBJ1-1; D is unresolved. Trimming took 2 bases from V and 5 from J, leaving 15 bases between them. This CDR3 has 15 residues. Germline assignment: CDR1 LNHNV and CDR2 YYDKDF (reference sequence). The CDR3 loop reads CATSRPGRAQTEAFF. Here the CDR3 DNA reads TGTGCCACCAGCAGACCCGGGAGGGCTCAGACTGAAGCTTTCTTT.

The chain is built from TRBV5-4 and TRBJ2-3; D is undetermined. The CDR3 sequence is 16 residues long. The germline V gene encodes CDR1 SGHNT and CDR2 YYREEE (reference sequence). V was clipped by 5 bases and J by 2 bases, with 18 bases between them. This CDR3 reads CASRPDSALFTDTQYF. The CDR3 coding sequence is TGTGCCAGCAGACCTGACTCCGCCCTTTTCACAGATACGCAGTATTTT.

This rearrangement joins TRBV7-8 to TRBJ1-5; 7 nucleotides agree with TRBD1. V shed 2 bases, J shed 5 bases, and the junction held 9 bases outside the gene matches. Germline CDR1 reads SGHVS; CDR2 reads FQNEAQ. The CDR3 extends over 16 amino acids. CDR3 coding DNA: TGTGCCAGCAGCTTAAGGGGTGGAGGGGGCGATCAGCCCCAGCATTTT. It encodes CASSLRGGGGDQPQHF.

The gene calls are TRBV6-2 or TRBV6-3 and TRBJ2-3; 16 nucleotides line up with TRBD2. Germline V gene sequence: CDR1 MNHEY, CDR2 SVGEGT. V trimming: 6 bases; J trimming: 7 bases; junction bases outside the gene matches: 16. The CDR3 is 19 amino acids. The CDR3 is CASSDFPGGTSGRANTQYF. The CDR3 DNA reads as TGTGCCAGCAGCGACTTCCCCGGAGGGACTAGCGGGAGGGCAAATACGCAGTATTTT.